This T cell receptor beta chain was sequenced during a study of T cell repertoires in cytomegalovirus infection. As for the study in general: Peptides in the study included HLA-C-restricted and HLA-B-restricted CMV epitopes. Both CMV infection and a matching HLA type were indicated by public TCR beta signatures. Whole-study results and caveats: HLA-C-restricted CMV-specific TCR beta clonotypes were dominant in the ex vivo response. The cumulative frequency of public TCR beta families identified carriers of CMV plus the relevant HLA.

The CDR3 runs to 16 residues. Germline CDR1 is MGHDK and CDR2 is SYGVNS. Trimming removed 4 bases from V and 2 bases from J, with 15 bases in between. The sample holds many counts of this clonotype. What it recognizes is unknown. Using its own MiXCR run on the reads, TCRdb lists one record per CDR3 protein. Of about 140,000 distinct CDR3 sequences in the sample, roughly 32% were seen once. The sequences come from CD8+ T cells from cultured PBMCs, collected from culture after CMV antigen stimulation. This sequence was found in a human donor in good health (CMV status not recorded). Some clones in this sample may be carry-over from other donors' samples. This chain joins TRBV25-1 and TRBJ2-1; no firm D call. The CDR3 here is CASSALSFEPYNEQFF. The CDR3 nucleotides read TGTGCCAGCAGTGCTCTTTCTTTCGAGCCCTACAATGAGCAGTTCTTC.